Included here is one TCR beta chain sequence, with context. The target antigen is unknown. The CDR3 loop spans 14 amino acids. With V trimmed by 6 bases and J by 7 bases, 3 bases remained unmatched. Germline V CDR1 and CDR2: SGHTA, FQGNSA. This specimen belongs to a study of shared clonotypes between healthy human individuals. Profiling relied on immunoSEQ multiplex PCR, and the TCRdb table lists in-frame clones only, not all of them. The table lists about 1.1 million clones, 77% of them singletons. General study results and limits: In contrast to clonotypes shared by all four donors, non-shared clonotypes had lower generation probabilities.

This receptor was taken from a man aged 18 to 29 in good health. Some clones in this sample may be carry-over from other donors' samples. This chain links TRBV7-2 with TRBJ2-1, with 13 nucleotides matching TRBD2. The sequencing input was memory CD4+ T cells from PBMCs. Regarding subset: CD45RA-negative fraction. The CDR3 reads CASRRGLAGNEQFF. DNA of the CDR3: TGTGCCAGCAGAAGGGGACTAGCGGGGAATGAGCAGTTCTTC.